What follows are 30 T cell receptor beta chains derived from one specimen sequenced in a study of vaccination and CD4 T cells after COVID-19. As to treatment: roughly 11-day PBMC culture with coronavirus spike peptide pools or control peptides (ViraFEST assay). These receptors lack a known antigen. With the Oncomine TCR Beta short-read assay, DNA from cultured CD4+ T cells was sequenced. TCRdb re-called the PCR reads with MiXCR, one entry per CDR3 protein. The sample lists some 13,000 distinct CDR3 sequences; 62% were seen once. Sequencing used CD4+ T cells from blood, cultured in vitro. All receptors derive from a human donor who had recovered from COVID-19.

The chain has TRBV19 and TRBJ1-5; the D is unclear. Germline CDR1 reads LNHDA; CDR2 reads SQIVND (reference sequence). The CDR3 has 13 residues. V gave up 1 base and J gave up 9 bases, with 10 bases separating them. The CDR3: CASSIGGKGPQHF. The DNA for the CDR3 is TGTGCCAGTAGTATAGGAGGTAAGGGGCCCCAGCATTTT.

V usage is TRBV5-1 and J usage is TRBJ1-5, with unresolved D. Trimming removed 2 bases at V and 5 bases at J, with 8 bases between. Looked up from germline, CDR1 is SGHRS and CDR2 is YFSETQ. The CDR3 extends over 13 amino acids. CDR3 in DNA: TGCGCCAGCAGCTTAGATGGGGATCAGCCCCAGCATTTT. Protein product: CASSLDGDQPQHF. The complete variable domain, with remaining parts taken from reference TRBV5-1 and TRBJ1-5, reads KAGVTQTPRYLIKTRGQQVTLSCSPISGHRSVSWYQQTPGQGLQFLFEYFSETQRNKGNFPGRFSGRQFSNSRSEMNVSTLELGDSALYLCASSLDGDQPQHFGDGTRLSIL.

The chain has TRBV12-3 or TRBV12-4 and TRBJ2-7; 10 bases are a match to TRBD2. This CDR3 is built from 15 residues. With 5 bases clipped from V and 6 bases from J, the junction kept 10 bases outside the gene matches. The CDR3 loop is CASSQRLAGSIEQYF. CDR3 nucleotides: TGTGCCAGCAGTCAACGACTAGCGGGTTCGATCGAGCAGTACTTC.

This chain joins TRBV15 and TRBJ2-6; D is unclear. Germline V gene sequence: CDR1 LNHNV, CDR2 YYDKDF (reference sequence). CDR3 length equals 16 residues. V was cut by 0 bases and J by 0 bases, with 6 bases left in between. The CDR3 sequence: CATSRDRASGANVLTF. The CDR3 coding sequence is TGTGCCACCAGCAGAGATCGCGCCTCTGGGGCCAACGTCCTGACTTTC.

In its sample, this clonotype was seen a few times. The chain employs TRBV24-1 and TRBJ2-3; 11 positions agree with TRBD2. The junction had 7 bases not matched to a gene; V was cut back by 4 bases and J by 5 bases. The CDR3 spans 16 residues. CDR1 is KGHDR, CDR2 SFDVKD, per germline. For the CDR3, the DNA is TGTGCCACCAGTGAGACCGGGACTAGCGGTATAGATACGCAGTATTTT. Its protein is CATSETGTSGIDTQYF.

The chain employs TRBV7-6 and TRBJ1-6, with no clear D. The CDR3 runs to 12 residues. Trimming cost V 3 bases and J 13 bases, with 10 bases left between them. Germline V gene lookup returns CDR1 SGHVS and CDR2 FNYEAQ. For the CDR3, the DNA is TGTGCCAGCAGCTTCCTTCATGGCCCCCTCCACTTT. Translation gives CASSFLHGPLHF.

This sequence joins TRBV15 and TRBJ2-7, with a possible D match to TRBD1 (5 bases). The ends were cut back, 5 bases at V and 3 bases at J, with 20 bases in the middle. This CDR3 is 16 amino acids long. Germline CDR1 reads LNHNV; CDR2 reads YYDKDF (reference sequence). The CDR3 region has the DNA TGTGCCACCAGCTTAAACCTGGGGCAGATTAACTACGAGCAGTACTTC. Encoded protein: CATSLNLGQINYEQYF.

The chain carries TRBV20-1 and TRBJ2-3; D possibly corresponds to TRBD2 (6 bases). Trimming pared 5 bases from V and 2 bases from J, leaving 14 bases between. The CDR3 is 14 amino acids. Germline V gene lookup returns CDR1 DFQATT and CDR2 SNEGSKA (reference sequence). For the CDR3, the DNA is TGCAGTGCTCCTCCGGGACTTAACACAGATACGCAGTATTTT. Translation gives CSAPPGLNTDTQYF.

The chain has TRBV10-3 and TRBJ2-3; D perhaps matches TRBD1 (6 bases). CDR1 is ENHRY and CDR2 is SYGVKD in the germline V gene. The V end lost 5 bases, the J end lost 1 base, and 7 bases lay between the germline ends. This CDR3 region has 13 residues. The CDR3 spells CAISRQGTDTQYF. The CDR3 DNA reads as TGTGCCATCAGTCGACAGGGCACAGATACGCAGTATTTT.

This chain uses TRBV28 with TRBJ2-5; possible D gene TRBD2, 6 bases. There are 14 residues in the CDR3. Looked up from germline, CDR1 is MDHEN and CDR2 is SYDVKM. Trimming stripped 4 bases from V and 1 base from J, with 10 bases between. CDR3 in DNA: TGTGCCAGCAGTTCGGGGACTTTCCAAGAGACCCAGTACTTC. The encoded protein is CASSSGTFQETQYF.

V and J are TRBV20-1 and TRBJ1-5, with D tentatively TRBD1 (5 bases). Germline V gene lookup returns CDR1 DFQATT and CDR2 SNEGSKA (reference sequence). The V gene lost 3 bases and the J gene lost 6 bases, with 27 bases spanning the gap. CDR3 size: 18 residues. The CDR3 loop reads CSARNNPPSRDDSQPQHF. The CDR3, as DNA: TGCAGTGCTAGGAACAACCCCCCAAGCAGGGACGACAGTCAGCCCCAGCATTTT.

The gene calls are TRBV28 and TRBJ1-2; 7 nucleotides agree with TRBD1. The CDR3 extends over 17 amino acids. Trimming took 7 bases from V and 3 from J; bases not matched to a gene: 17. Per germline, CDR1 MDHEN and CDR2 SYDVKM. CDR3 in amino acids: CASIWGGQPQPYYGYTF. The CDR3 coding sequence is TGTGCCAGCATATGGGGGGGACAGCCTCAGCCCTACTATGGCTACACCTTC.

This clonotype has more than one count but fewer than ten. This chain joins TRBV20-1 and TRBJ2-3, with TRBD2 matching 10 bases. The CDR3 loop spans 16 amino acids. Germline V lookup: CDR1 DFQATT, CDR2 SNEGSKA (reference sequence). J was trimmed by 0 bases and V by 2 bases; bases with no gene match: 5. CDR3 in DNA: TGCAGTGCTAGACCCTTGACTAGCGGGAGCACAGATACGCAGTATTTT. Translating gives CSARPLTSGSTDTQYF.

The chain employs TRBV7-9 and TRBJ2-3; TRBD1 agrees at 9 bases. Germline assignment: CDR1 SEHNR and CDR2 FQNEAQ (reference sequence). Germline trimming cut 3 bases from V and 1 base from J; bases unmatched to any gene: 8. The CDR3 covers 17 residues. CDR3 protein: CASSFRTGVTRTDTQYF. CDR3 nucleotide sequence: TGTGCCAGCAGCTTCCGGACAGGGGTCACTCGCACAGATACGCAGTATTTT.

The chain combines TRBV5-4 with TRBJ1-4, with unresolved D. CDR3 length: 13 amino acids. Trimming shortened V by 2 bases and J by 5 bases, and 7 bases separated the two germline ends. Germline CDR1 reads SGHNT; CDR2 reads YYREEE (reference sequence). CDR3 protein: CASSFTPNEKLFF. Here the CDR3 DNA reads TGTGCCAGCAGCTTCACTCCGAATGAAAAACTGTTTTTT.

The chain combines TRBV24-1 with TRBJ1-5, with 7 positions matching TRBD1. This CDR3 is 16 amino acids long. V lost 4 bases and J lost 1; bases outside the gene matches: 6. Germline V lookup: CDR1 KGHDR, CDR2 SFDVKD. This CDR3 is CATSDHRQGSNQPQHF. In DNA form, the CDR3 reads TGTGCCACCAGTGACCACCGACAGGGAAGCAATCAGCCCCAGCATTTT.

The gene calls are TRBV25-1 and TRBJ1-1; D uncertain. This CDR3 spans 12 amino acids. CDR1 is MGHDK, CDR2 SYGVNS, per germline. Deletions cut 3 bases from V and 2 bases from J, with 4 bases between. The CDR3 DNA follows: TGTGCCAGCAGTGATCCAAACACTGAAGCTTTCTTT. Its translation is CASSDPNTEAFF.

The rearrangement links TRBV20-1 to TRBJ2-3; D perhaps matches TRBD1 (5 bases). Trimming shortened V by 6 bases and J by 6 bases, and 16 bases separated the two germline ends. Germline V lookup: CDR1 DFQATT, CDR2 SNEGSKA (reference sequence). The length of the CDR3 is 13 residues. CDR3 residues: CSAANGPGDTQYF. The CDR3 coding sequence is TGCAGTGCCGCAAACGGGCCAGGGGATACGCAGTATTTT.

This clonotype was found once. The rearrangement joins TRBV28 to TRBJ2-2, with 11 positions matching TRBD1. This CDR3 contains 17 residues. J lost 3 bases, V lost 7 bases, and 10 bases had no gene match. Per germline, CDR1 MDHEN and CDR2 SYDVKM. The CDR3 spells CASKEGQGERYTGELFF. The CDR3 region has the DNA TGTGCCAGCAAGGAGGGACAGGGGGAAAGGTACACCGGGGAGCTGTTTTTT.

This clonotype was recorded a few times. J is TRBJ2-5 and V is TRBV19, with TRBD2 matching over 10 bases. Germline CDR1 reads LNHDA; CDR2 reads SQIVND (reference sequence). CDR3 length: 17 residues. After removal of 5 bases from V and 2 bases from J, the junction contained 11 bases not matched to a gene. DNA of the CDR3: TGTGCCAGTAGTCCCGGTAGGCTAGCGGGAGCGCAAGAGACCCAGTACTTC. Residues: CASSPGRLAGAQETQYF.

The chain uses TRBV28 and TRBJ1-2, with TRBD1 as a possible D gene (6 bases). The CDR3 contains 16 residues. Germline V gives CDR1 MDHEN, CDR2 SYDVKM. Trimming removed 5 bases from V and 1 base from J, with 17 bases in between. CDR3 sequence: CASSHQTGNLNYGYTF. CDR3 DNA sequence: TGTGCCAGCAGTCACCAAACAGGGAACCTTAACTATGGCTACACCTTC.

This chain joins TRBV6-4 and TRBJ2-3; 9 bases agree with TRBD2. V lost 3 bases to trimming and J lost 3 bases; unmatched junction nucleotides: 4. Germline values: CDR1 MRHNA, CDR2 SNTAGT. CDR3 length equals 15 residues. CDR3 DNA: TGTGCCAGCAGTGAGGGTAGCGGGAGTACAGATACGCAGTATTTT. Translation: CASSEGSGSTDTQYF.

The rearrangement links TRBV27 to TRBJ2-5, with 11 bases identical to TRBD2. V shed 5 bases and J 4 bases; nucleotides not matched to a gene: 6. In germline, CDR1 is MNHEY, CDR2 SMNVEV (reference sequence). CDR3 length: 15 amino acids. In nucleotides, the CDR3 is TGTGCCAGCAGTATACTAGCGGGAGCGGTAGAGACCCAGTACTTC. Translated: CASSILAGAVETQYF.

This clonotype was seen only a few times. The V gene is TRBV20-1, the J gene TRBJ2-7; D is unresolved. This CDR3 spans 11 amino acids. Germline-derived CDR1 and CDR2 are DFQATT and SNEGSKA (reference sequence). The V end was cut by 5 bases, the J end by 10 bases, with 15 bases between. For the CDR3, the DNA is TGCAGTGCTTTAATTTTCGAAGCCCAGTACTTC. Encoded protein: CSALIFEAQYF.

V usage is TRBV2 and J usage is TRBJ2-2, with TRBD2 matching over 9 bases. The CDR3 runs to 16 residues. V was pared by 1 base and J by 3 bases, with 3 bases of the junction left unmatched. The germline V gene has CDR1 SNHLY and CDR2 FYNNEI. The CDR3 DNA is TGTGCCAGCAGTGAAGAGACTAGCGGATACACCGGGGAGCTGTTTTTT. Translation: CASSEETSGYTGELFF. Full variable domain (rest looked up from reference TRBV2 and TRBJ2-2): EPEVTQTPSHQVTQMGQEVILRCVPISNHLYFYWYRQILGQKVEFLVSFYNNEISEKSEIFDDQFSVERPDGSNFTLKIRSTKLEDSAMYFCASSEETSGYTGELFFGEGSRLTVL.

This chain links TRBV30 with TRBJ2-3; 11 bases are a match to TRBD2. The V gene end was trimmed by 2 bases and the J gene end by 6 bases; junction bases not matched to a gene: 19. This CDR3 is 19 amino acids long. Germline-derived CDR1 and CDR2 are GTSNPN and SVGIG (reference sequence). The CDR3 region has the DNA TGTGCCTGGAGTCCCCCTAATGTCATTAGCGGGAGGGCAACTGATACGCAGTATTTT. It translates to CAWSPPNVISGRATDTQYF. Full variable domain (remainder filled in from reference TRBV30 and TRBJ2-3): SQTIHQWPATLVQPVGSPLSLECTVEGTSNPNLYWYRQAAGRGLQLLFYSVGIGQISSEVPQNLSASRPQDRQFILSSKKLLLSDSGFYLCAWSPPNVISGRATDTQYFGPGTRLTVL.

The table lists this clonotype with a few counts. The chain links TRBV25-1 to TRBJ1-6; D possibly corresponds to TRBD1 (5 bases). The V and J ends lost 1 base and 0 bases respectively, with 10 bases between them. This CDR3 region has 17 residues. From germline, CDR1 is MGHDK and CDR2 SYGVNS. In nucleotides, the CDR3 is TGTGCCAGCAGTGAATCGGGGCTGAGCTCCTATAATTCACCCCTCCACTTT. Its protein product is CASSESGLSSYNSPLHF.

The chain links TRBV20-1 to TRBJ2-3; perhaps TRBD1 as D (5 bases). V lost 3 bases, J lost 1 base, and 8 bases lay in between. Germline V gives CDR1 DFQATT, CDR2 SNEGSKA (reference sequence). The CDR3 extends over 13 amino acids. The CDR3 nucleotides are TGCAGTGCTAGCGAAGGGGGCACAGATACGCAGTATTTT. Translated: CSASEGGTDTQYF.

The CDR3 region is CSARASWLAGNTDTQYF. The CDR3 DNA reads TGCAGTGCTAGAGCCTCGTGGCTAGCGGGAAACACAGATACGCAGTATTTT. V is TRBV20-1 and J is TRBJ2-3; 9 nucleotides line up with TRBD2. The CDR3 is made up of 17 amino acids. Germline trimming cut 1 base from V and 2 bases from J; bases unmatched to any gene: 10. CDR1 DFQATT and CDR2 SNEGSKA come from the germline V gene (reference sequence).

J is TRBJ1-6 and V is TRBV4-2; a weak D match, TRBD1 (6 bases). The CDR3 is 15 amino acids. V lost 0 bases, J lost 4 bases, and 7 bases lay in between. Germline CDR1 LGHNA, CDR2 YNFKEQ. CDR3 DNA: TGTGCCAGCAGCCAAGACGGACAGTATAATTCACCCCTCCACTTT. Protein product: CASSQDGQYNSPLHF.